The 28 T cell receptor beta chains below come from one sample, sequenced in a study of regulatory T cells in long-lasting Graves disease (dated by TCRdb to the early 2020s). This specimen's time point label, interpreted: newly diagnosed GD, antithyroid drugs for less than 3 months. RNA was extracted from PBMCs in TRIzol for both TCR sequencing and RNA sequencing. The library was made by multiplex PCR. TCRdb names Illumina HiSeq 4000 as the instrument used. TCR beta libraries were built with iRepertoire HTBI primers and Arm-PCR amplification of CDR3 regions. The public reads were quality trimmed at Q25 with fastp and then assembled into clones with MiXCR by TCRdb, keeping productive beta chains. Every distinct CDR3 protein forms one entry, paired with its most common genes and DNA. For this sample the table gives roughly 500,000 distinct CDR3 sequences, of which less than 15% were detected only once. Of the sample, approximately 17% is held by the ten largest clones.

The sample was also linked to a second study, of T cells in Graves' hyperthyroidism and ophthalmopathy.

The starting material was peripheral blood mononuclear cells (PBMCs), obtained at new diagnosis, from a patient treated with antithyroid drugs. The receptor set was obtained from a woman in her 50s with Graves disease. Donor details come from another sample of the same person, matched by shared clones.

This clonotype was detected a few times. The J gene is TRBJ2-7, the V gene TRBV4-1, with D tentatively TRBD2 (6 bases). Trimming cost V 0 bases and J 5 bases, with 8 bases left between them. Germline V gene sequence: CDR1 MGHRA, CDR2 YSYEKL. The CDR3 consists of 13 residues. CDR3 in amino acids: CASSQERGNEQYF. The CDR3 DNA sequence: TGCGCCAGCAGCCAAGAGCGCGGGAACGAGCAGTACTTC.

This clonotype was counted between two and nine times. V usage is TRBV4-1 and J usage is TRBJ2-1, with a possible D match to TRBD2 (5 bases). The ends were cut back, 0 bases at V and 0 bases at J, with 12 bases in the middle. Germline V lookup: CDR1 MGHRA, CDR2 YSYEKL. This CDR3 comprises 17 residues. The DNA of the CDR3 is TGCGCCAGCAGCCAAGATGAGTCCGCGGGCTCCTACAATGAGCAGTTCTTC. Encoded protein: CASSQDESAGSYNEQFF.

Remarks on this clonotype: A junction boundary mismatches the germline segment, possibly from a read error. The chain carries TRBV6-4 and TRBJ2-7; 7 nucleotides line up with TRBD1. The CDR3 has 16 amino acids. The germline V gene has CDR1 MRHNA and CDR2 SNTAGT. This CDR3 reads CASSYSGGSSPYEQYF. As DNA, the CDR3 is TGTGCCAGCAGTTACTCAGGGGGATCAAGCCCCTACGAGCAGTACTTC.

This clonotype was counted at least ten times. The chain combines TRBV12-3 or TRBV12-4 with TRBJ2-6; 11 nucleotides line up with TRBD2. The CDR3 contains 17 residues. V lost 6 bases, J lost 4 bases, and 8 bases stayed unmatched. Here the CDR3 reads CASSQTSGIAGANVLTF. In nucleotides, the CDR3 is TGTGCCAGCAGCCAGACTAGCGGGATAGCGGGGGCCAACGTCCTGACTTTC.

This clonotype was counted a few times. The rearrangement links TRBV4-1 to TRBJ2-1; D not resolved. Trimming pared 5 bases from V and 0 bases from J, leaving 17 bases between. The germline gives CDR1 MGHRA, CDR2 YSYEKL. The length of the CDR3 is 17 residues. CDR3 amino acids: CASSTRLAHSSYNEQFF. The CDR3 coding sequence is TGCGCCAGCAGCACCCGTCTGGCGCATAGCTCCTACAATGAGCAGTTCTTC.

In its sample, this clonotype was seen a few times. The genes are TRBV30 and TRBJ2-5; TRBD1 is a possible D gene (6 bases). The CDR3 is 12 residues long. V was pared by 5 bases and J by 1 base, with 8 bases between. Per germline, CDR1 GTSNPN and CDR2 SVGIG (reference sequence). For the CDR3, the DNA is TGTGCCTGGGACAGGTTCCAAGAGACCCAGTACTTC. This translates into CAWDRFQETQYF.

As concerns this clonotype: This is likely a read error, given that the CDR3 carries no conserved phenylalanine or tryptophan at its end. V gene TRBV3-1 combines with J gene TRBJ2-7; D not resolved. Germline CDR1 is LGHDT and CDR2 is YNNKEL (reference sequence). The CDR3 covers 12 residues. The V gene lost 0 bases and the J gene lost 3 bases, with 3 bases spanning the gap. This chain's CDR3 is CASSQESYEQYC. In DNA form, the CDR3 reads TGTGCCAGCAGCCAAGAGAGCTACGAGCAGTACTGC.

This clonotype was counted at least ten times. The rearrangement uses TRBV2 and TRBJ2-1; a weak D match, TRBD2 (6 bases). V shed 3 bases and J shed 3 bases, with 9 bases lying between them. The germline V gene has CDR1 SNHLY and CDR2 FYNNEI. The CDR3 is 14 residues long. In DNA form, the CDR3 reads TGTGCCAGCAGTGAGCGGGGCCTCTACAATGAGCAGTTCTTC. Amino acids: CASSERGLYNEQFF.

There are many counts of this clonotype. J is TRBJ2-2 and V is TRBV28; the D is unclear. The V end was cut by 5 bases, the J end by 4 bases, with 11 bases between. There are 14 residues in the CDR3. The germline V gene has CDR1 MDHEN and CDR2 SYDVKM. Here the CDR3 DNA reads TGTGCCAGCAGTCACCGGACGGCCACCGGGGAGCTGTTTTTT. Protein product: CASSHRTATGELFF.

Concerning this clonotype itself: Given a much more abundant clone one base away, this may be a read error. This chain links TRBV12-3 or TRBV12-4 with TRBJ2-7; 9 positions agree with TRBD1. The trim removed 6 bases at V and 3 bases at J, leaving 9 bases unmatched. The CDR3 length is 15 residues. CDR3 coding DNA: TGTGCCAGCAGCGTAGGGGGGACAGGGAACTACGAGCAGTACTTC. Translating it yields CASSVGGTGNYEQYF.

This clonotype was seen many times. The chain recombines TRBV7-9 with TRBJ2-1; D remains ambiguous. Between the trimmed V and J ends, which lost 4 bases and 5 bases, there was a span of 12 bases. Germline V gene data show CDR1 as SEHNR and CDR2 as FQNEAQ (reference sequence). The length of the CDR3 is 14 residues. DNA of the CDR3: TGTGCCAGCAGCTCATTAGTGCTAAACAATGAGCAGTTCTTC. Its translation is CASSSLVLNNEQFF. Using reference TRBV7-9 and TRBJ2-1 for the parts outside the CDR3, the full variable domain is DTGVSQNPRHKITKRGQNVTFRCDPISEHNRLYWYRQTLGQGPEFLTYFQNEAQLEKSRLLSDRFSAERPKGSFSTLEIQRTEQGDSAMYLCASSSLVLNNEQFFGPGTRLTVL.

This clonotype was seen a handful of times. The chain uses TRBV3-1 and TRBJ2-7, with D unclear. V lost 0 bases and J lost 4, with 16 bases in between. There are 16 residues in the CDR3. Germline V CDR1 and CDR2: LGHDT, YNNKEL (reference sequence). The CDR3 DNA sequence: TGTGCCAGCAGCCAAGATCCAGTATCGTTCGGTTACGAGCAGTACTTC. It encodes CASSQDPVSFGYEQYF.

This clonotype was counted ten times or more. V gene TRBV2 combines with J gene TRBJ2-2; the D gene is possibly TRBD2 (6 bases). Trimming left V 5 bases short and J 4 bases short, with 14 bases between. CDR1 is SNHLY and CDR2 is FYNNEI in the germline V gene. The CDR3 totals 15 residues. CDR3 sequence (DNA): TGTGCCAGCAGTCAGTGGCGGGAAATCACCGGGGAGCTGTTTTTT. Translated, it gives CASSQWREITGELFF.

This clonotype was seen many times. The rearrangement uses TRBV6-1 and TRBJ1-5, with D unclear. The CDR3 sequence is 14 residues long. Germline CDR1 and CDR2: MNHNS and SASEGT. V was shortened by 8 bases and J by 0 bases, with 11 bases between the two germline ends. CDR3 coding DNA: TGTGCCAGCGGGTACGAGGATAGCAATCAGCCCCAGCATTTT. Its protein product is CASGYEDSNQPQHF.

Only a few counts were recorded for this clonotype. The chain carries TRBV2 and TRBJ1-3; no reliable D call. The CDR3 length is 14 residues. The V gene lost 8 bases and the J gene lost 0 bases, with 11 bases spanning the gap. Looked up from germline, CDR1 is SNHLY and CDR2 is FYNNEI. CDR3 sequence: CASFRPDSGNTIYF. As DNA, the CDR3 is TGTGCCAGCTTTAGACCGGACTCTGGAAACACCATATATTTT.

This clonotype appeared many times. The rearrangement links TRBV7-3 to TRBJ2-1; D not certain. With 2 bases removed from V and 2 bases from J, the gap between germline ends came to 10 bases. CDR3 size: 15 residues. Per the germline V gene, CDR1 is SGHTA and CDR2 is FQGTGA. The CDR3 region has the DNA TGTGCCAGCAGCTTACATATTGGGCCCTACAATGAGCAGTTCTTC. It translates to CASSLHIGPYNEQFF.

In this sample, this clonotype turned up many times. This sequence joins TRBV10-3 and TRBJ1-1, with a possible D match to TRBD1 (6 bases). V was clipped by 0 bases and J by 2 bases, with 7 bases between them. Germline-derived CDR1 and CDR2 are ENHRY and SYGVKD. The CDR3 has 14 amino acids. CDR3 bases: TGTGCCATCAGTGAGTCGACAGGTAACACTGAAGCTTTCTTT. Translating it yields CAISESTGNTEAFF.

This chain connects TRBV5-1 to TRBJ2-2; weak D call: TRBD2 (6 bases). CDR1 and CDR2 from the germline V gene are SGHRS and YFSETQ. The length of the CDR3 is 19 residues. V dropped 1 base and J dropped 1 base, with 20 bases sitting between them. CDR3 loop: CASSLFFGSEGWNTGELFF. For the CDR3, the DNA is TGCGCCAGCAGCTTGTTTTTTGGTTCGGAGGGATGGAACACCGGGGAGCTGTTTTTT.

CDR3 sequence: CAWSPLTSGSSWETQYF. DNA of the CDR3: TGTGCCTGGAGTCCTCTGACTAGCGGGAGTTCTTGGGAGACCCAGTACTTC. The chain links TRBV30 to TRBJ2-5; 12 bases align to TRBD2. V lost 2 bases and J lost 5; bases outside the gene matches: 12. CDR3 length: 17 amino acids. The V gene's germline CDR1 is GTSNPN and CDR2 SVGIG (reference sequence). Drawing the rest from reference TRBV30 and TRBJ2-5, the complete variable domain is SQTIHQWPATLVQPVGSPLSLECTVEGTSNPNLYWYRQAAGRGLQLLFYSVGIGQISSEVPQNLSASRPQDRQFILSSKKLLLSDSGFYLCAWSPLTSGSSWETQYFGPGTRLLVL.

This chain links TRBV4-2 with TRBJ1-6; TRBD1 matches 7 bases. V dropped 4 bases and J dropped 7; count of bases not matched to a gene: 7. Germline loops: CDR1 LGHNA, CDR2 YNFKEQ. The CDR3 extends over 15 amino acids. As DNA, the CDR3 is TGTGCCAGCAGCCGCCCGGGACAGCAAAATTCACCCCTCCACTTT. Protein sequence: CASSRPGQQNSPLHF.

This clonotype was seen many times. The chain employs TRBV18 and TRBJ2-5, with D possibly being TRBD1 (5 bases). The germline CDR1 and CDR2 sequences are KGHSH and LQKENI. The V and J ends lost 0 bases and 4 bases respectively, with 18 bases between them. This CDR3 is 17 amino acids long. This CDR3 is CASSPPFYSGSPETQYF. As DNA, the CDR3 is TGTGCCAGCTCACCACCGTTTTATTCAGGGTCCCCAGAGACCCAGTACTTC. Looking up the rest from reference TRBV18 and TRBJ2-5 gives the full variable domain: NAGVMQNPRHLVRRRGQEARLRCSPMKGHSHVYWYRQLPEEGLKFMVYLQKENIIDESGMPKERFSAEFPKEGPSILRIQQVVRGDSAAYFCASSPPFYSGSPETQYFGPGTRLLVL.

There are many counts of this clonotype. The chain has TRBV29-1 and TRBJ2-3, with TRBD2 identical over 12 bases. Germline trimming cut 4 bases from V and 3 bases from J; bases unmatched to any gene: 5. CDR3 length equals 15 residues. Germline V gene lookup returns CDR1 SQVTM and CDR2 ANQGSEA. CDR3 nucleotide sequence: TGCAGCGTTGGACCGACTAGCGGGAGAACAGATACGCAGTATTTT. Amino acids: CSVGPTSGRTDTQYF.

The chain couples TRBV19 to TRBJ1-5; D is undetermined. This CDR3 comprises 16 residues. Germline CDR1 and CDR2: LNHDA and SQIVND (reference sequence). V was pared by 0 bases and J by 4 bases, with 13 bases between. Here the CDR3 reads CASSIDGRDRNQPQHF. CDR3 nucleotide sequence: TGTGCCAGTAGTATAGATGGACGGGATAGGAATCAGCCCCAGCATTTT.

With regard to this clonotype: A much larger clone differs by one base, so this may be a read error. The chain recombines TRBV2 with TRBJ1-5, with D possibly matching TRBD1 (6 bases). The CDR3 is 16 residues long. Between the trimmed V and J ends, which lost 3 bases and 6 bases, there was a span of 18 bases. CDR1 is SNHLY, CDR2 FYNNEI, per germline. CDR3 DNA: TGTGCCAGCAGTGATGGGGGGCGGTTTTTCAGTCAGCCCCAGCATTTT. Its protein is CASSDGGRFFSQPQHF.

In its sample, this clonotype was seen a few times. This may arise from a read error, as a much more abundant clone is one base away. J is TRBJ2-4 and V is TRBV18; 12 bases line up with TRBD1. This CDR3 contains 15 residues. Germline CDR1 and CDR2: KGHSH and LQKENI. The CDR3, as DNA: TGTGCCGGCTCACCTGATGGGACAGGGGGCAACATTCAGTACTTC. Translated, it gives CAGSPDGTGGNIQYF. The full variable domain, rest sourced from reference TRBV18 and TRBJ2-4, is NAGVMQNPRHLVRRRGQEARLRCSPMKGHSHVYWYRQLPEEGLKFMVYLQKENIIDESGMPKERFSAEFPKEGPSILRIQQVVRGDSAAYFCAGSPDGTGGNIQYFGAGTRLSVL.

Of note for this clonotype: A much larger clone differs from this one at a single base, so this may be a read error. The gene calls are TRBV6-2 or TRBV6-3 and TRBJ2-7; perhaps TRBD1 as D (6 bases). CDR1 is MNHEY, CDR2 SVGEGT, per germline. The CDR3 loop spans 14 amino acids. The CDR3 DNA is TGTGCCAGCAGGCCGGGACATGGAACCTACGAGCAGCACTTC. Amino acids: CASRPGHGTYEQHF.

This clonotype was observed many times. The chain links TRBV18 to TRBJ2-1; 8 nucleotides agree with TRBD2. Germline V CDR1 and CDR2: KGHSH, LQKENI. The V segment lost 4 bases and the J segment 5 bases; nucleotides outside the gene matches: 7. The CDR3 consists of 15 residues. The CDR3 region is CASSLNGGDHNEQFF. The CDR3 bases are TGTGCCAGCTCACTAAACGGGGGGGATCACAATGAGCAGTTCTTC. Drawing the rest from reference TRBV18 and TRBJ2-1, the complete variable domain is NAGVMQNPRHLVRRRGQEARLRCSPMKGHSHVYWYRQLPEEGLKFMVYLQKENIIDESGMPKERFSAEFPKEGPSILRIQQVVRGDSAAYFCASSLNGGDHNEQFFGPGTRLTVL.

There are many counts of this clonotype. The rearrangement joins TRBV28 to TRBJ2-2; 7 bases are shared with TRBD1. After removal of 3 bases from V and 7 bases from J, the junction contained 5 bases not matched to a gene. Germline lookup yields CDR1 MDHEN and CDR2 SYDVKM. CDR3 length equals 14 residues. CDR3: CASSFEGGHGELFF. The CDR3 DNA reads TGTGCCAGCAGTTTCGAAGGGGGCCACGGGGAGCTGTTTTTT.